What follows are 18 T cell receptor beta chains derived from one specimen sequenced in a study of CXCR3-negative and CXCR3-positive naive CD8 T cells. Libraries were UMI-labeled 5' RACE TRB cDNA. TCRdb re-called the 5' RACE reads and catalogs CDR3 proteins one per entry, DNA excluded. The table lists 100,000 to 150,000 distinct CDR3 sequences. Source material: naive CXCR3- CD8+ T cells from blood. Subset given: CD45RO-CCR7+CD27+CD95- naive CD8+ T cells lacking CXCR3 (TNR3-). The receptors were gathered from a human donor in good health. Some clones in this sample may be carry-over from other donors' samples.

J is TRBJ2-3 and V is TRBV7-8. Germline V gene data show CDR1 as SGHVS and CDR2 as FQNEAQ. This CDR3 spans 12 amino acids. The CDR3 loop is CASSLGPDTQYF.

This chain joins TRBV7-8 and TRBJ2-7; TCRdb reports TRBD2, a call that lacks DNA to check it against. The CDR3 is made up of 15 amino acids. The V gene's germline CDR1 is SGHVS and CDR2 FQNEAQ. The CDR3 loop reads CASSPGVAGWDEQYF.

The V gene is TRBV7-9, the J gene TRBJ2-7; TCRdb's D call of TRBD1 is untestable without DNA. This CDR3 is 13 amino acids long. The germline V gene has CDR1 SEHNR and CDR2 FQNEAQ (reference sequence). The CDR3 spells CASSAPGAYEQYF.

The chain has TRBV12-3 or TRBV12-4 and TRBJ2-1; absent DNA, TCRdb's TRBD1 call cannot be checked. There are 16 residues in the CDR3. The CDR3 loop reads CASSLSSGQPDNEQFF.

The CDR3 loop reads CSATGPTEQFF. The chain joins TRBV29-1 to TRBJ2-1; the TCRdb call, TRBD1, lacks DNA for checking. In germline, CDR1 is SQVTM, CDR2 ANQGSEA. The CDR3 has 11 amino acids.

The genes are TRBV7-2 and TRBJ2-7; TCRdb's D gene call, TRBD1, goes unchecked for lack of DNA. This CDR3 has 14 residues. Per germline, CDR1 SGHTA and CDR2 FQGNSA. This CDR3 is CASSLNPGFYEQYF. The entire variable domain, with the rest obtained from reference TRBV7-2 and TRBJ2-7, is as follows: GAGVSQSPSNKVTEKGKDVELRCDPISGHTALYWYRQSLGQGLEFLIYFQGNSAPDKSGLPSDRFSAERTGGSVSTLTIQRTQQEDSAVYLCASSLNPGFYEQYFGPGTRLTVT.

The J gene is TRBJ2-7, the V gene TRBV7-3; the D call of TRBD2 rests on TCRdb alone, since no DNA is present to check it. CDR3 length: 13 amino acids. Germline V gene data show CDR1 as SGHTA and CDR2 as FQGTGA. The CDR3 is CASSLGGSDEQYF.

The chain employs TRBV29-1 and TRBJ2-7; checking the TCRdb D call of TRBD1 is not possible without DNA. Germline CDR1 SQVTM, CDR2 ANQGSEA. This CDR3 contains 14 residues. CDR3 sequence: CSAAGTGISHEQYF.

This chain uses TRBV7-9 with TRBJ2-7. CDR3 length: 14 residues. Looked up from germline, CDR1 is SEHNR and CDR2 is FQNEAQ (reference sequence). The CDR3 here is CASSFIGAAYEQYF.

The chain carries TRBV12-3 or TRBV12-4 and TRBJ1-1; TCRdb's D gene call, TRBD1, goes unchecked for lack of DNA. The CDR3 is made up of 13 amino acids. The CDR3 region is CASSSHPTGPRHF.

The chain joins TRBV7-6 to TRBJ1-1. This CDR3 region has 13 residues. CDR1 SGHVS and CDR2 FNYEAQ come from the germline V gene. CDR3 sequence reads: CASSLYRNTEAFF.

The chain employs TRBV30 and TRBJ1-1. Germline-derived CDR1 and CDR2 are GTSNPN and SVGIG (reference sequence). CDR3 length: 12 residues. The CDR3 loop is CAWSSVQSEAFF.

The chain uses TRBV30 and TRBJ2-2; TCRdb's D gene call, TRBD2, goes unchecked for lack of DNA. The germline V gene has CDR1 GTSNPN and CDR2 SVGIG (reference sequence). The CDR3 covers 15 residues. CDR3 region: CACLEANANTGEPFF.

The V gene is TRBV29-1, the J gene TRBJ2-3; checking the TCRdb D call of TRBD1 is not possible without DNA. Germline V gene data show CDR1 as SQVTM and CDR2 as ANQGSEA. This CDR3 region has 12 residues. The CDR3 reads CSSEGAADTQYF.

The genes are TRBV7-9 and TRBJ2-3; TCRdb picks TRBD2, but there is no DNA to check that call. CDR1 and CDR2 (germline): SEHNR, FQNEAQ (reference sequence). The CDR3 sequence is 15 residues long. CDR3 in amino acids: CASSLVSSGGGSQYF.

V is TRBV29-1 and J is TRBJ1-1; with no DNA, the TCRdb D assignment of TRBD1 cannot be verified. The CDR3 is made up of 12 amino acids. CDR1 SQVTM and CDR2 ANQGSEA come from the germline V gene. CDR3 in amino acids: CSVEQGDQGAFF.

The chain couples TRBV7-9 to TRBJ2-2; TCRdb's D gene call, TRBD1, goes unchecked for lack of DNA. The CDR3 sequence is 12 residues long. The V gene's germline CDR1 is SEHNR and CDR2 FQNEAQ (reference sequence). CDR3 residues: CASSVRVGELFF.

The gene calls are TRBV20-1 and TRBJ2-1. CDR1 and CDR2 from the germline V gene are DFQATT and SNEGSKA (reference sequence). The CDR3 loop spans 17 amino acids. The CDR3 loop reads CSAIPTTPGRSYNEQFF.